These 16 T cell receptor beta chains share one sample of origin, sequenced in a study of blood T cell repertoires in COVID-19. TCRdb's copy holds only in-frame clones and misses some; the assay was immunoSEQ multiplex PCR. The sample contains fewer than 250,000 clones, roughly 94% of which appear only once. The specimen sequenced was peripheral blood. The receptor source for this set is a young man with acute or convalescent COVID-19.

The CDR3 loop is CASGPGGGEAFF. The CDR3 bases are TGTGCTAGTGGTCCCGGGGGGGGCGAAGCTTTCTTT. The chain employs TRBV12-5 and TRBJ1-1; D possibly corresponds to TRBD1 (6 bases). The CDR3 extends over 12 amino acids. With 5 bases removed from V and 8 bases from J, the gap between germline ends came to 12 bases. Germline-derived CDR1 and CDR2 are LGHNT and FRNRAP.

The chain uses TRBV2 and TRBJ2-3, with D tentatively TRBD2 (6 bases). Germline lookup yields CDR1 SNHLY and CDR2 FYNNEI. V lost 4 bases, J lost 3 bases, and 11 bases lay in between. This CDR3 has 14 amino acids. This chain's CDR3 is CASSGLGQTDTQYF. As DNA, the CDR3 is TGTGCCAGCAGTGGACTAGGGCAGACAGATACGCAGTATTTT.

This clone has just one count. The rearrangement joins TRBV9 to TRBJ2-5; 10 nucleotides align to TRBD1. CDR1 SGDLS and CDR2 YYNGEE come from the germline V gene. This CDR3 spans 14 amino acids. The V gene end was trimmed by 3 bases and the J gene end by 4 bases; junction bases not matched to a gene: 3. The CDR3 loop reads CASSATGGSETQYF. The CDR3 DNA reads as TGTGCCAGCAGCGCGACAGGGGGCTCAGAGACCCAGTACTTC.

V is TRBV7-9 and J is TRBJ2-5, with D hard to call. V shed 1 base and J shed 2 bases, with 5 bases lying between them. The germline V gene encodes CDR1 SEHNR and CDR2 FQNEAQ (reference sequence). The CDR3 extends over 13 amino acids. For the CDR3, the DNA is TGTGCCAGCAGCTTAGAACAGCAAGAGACCCAGTACTTC. Amino acids: CASSLEQQETQYF.

CDR3 sequence: CASSLPGVETQYF. The CDR3, as DNA: TGTGCCAGCAGTTTACCAGGCGTTGAGACCCAGTACTTC. The chain recombines TRBV12-3 or TRBV12-4 with TRBJ2-5; D gene ambiguous. The length of the CDR3 is 13 residues. V dropped 2 bases and J dropped 5 bases, with 9 bases sitting between them.

The chain couples TRBV28 to TRBJ2-7; tentative D call: TRBD1 (5 bases). V lost 6 bases to trimming and J lost 1 base, with 13 bases between them. This CDR3 contains 14 residues. Germline V gene lookup returns CDR1 MDHEN and CDR2 SYDVKM. The CDR3 sequence is CASRGVTGSYEQYF. The CDR3 bases are TGTGCCAGCAGAGGGGTTACAGGATCCTACGAGCAGTACTTC.

The chain links TRBV5-1 to TRBJ2-4, with D perhaps TRBD2 (6 bases). Per germline, CDR1 SGHRS and CDR2 YFSETQ. CDR3 length equals 15 residues. Trimming removed 7 bases from V and 6 bases from J, with 20 bases in between. CDR3 sequence reads: CASREHGGEGNIQYF. Written as DNA, the CDR3 is TGCGCCAGCCGCGAACACGGGGGAGAGGGAAACATTCAGTACTTC.

This chain connects TRBV19 to TRBJ1-1, with 7 nucleotides matching TRBD1. This CDR3 comprises 14 residues. Germline lookup yields CDR1 LNHDA and CDR2 SQIVND (reference sequence). The ends lost 7 bases at V and 0 bases at J; junction bases unmatched: 5. The DNA for the CDR3 is TGTGCCAGTACCGCACAGGGGATGAACACTGAAGCTTTCTTT. It is translated as CASTAQGMNTEAFF.

This clone is a singleton in its sample. The chain combines TRBV29-1 with TRBJ2-3, with D possibly matching TRBD1 (5 bases). The CDR3 runs to 14 residues. V was shortened by 1 base and J by 0 bases, with 8 bases between the two germline ends. Germline assignment: CDR1 SQVTM and CDR2 ANQGSEA. CDR3 amino acids: CSVEVGASTDTQYF. CDR3 coding DNA: TGCAGCGTTGAAGTTGGGGCCAGCACAGATACGCAGTATTTT.

The chain employs TRBV30 and TRBJ2-3; possibly TRBD1 for D (6 bases). Trimming stripped 4 bases from V and 0 bases from J, with 11 bases between. There are 14 residues in the CDR3. The germline V gene has CDR1 GTSNPN and CDR2 SVGIG (reference sequence). For the CDR3, the DNA is TGTGCCTGGAATACAGGGCGTAGCACAGATACGCAGTATTTT. As protein: CAWNTGRSTDTQYF.

The chain couples TRBV2 to TRBJ2-3, with D possibly being TRBD1 (5 bases). Germline V gene lookup returns CDR1 SNHLY and CDR2 FYNNEI. The CDR3 has 15 residues. V lost 8 bases to trimming and J lost 0 bases, with 15 bases between them. The CDR3 nucleotides read TGTGCCAGCCACTTCCGGACAACTAGCACAGATACGCAGTATTTT. Encoded protein: CASHFRTTSTDTQYF.

The CDR3 DNA sequence: TGTGCCAGCAGCCCGGAGGGGGCGGGGGGGTGGAATGAGCAGTTCTTC. Translating it yields CASSPEGAGGWNEQFF. The rearrangement links TRBV27 to TRBJ2-1; 9 bases are shared with TRBD2. Germline CDR1 and CDR2: MNHEY and SMNVEV (reference sequence). There are 16 residues in the CDR3. V lost 6 bases to trimming and J lost 7 bases; unmatched junction nucleotides: 13.

This chain uses TRBV3-1 (or the pseudogene TRBV3-2) with TRBJ1-2; no reliable D call. V was shortened by 2 bases and J by 0 bases, with 4 bases between the two germline ends. The V gene's germline CDR1 is LGHDT and CDR2 YNNKEL (reference sequence). The CDR3 runs 13 residues. CDR3 sequence: CASSQTPNYGYTF. DNA for the CDR3: TGTGCCAGCAGCCAAACACCTAACTATGGCTACACCTTC.

This chain connects TRBV28 to TRBJ1-2; perhaps TRBD1 as D (6 bases). The CDR3 extends over 13 amino acids. The germline gives CDR1 MDHEN, CDR2 SYDVKM. V lost 6 bases to trimming and J lost 2 bases, with 10 bases between them. The CDR3 region is CASRQGNNYGYTF. The CDR3 bases are TGTGCCAGCAGGCAGGGGAACAACTATGGCTACACCTTC.

This chain connects TRBV5-6 to TRBJ2-1; 11 bases match TRBD2. The germline V gene has CDR1 SGHDT and CDR2 YYEEEE. The V and J ends lost 4 bases and 0 bases, in that order; junction bases with no gene match: 9. This CDR3 has 18 residues. The CDR3 DNA sequence: TGTGCCAGCAGCCAGAGGACTAGCGGGCCGAGCTCCTACAATGAGCAGTTCTTC. The encoded protein is CASSQRTSGPSSYNEQFF.

The gene calls are TRBV18 and TRBJ2-5; no firm D call. This CDR3 spans 13 amino acids. Germline assignment: CDR1 KGHSH and CDR2 LQKENI. The V end lost 2 bases, the J end lost 1 base, and 5 bases lay between the germline ends. The CDR3 here is CASSPSFQETQYF. The CDR3 region has the DNA TGTGCCAGCTCACCAAGCTTCCAAGAGACCCAGTACTTC.